Shown below are 26 T cell receptor beta chains from a single sample sequenced in a study of somatic mutations in cytotoxic T cells in rheumatoid arthritis. The data were produced by immunoSEQ multiplex PCR, yet TCRdb's version contains in-frame clones alone and is incomplete. The table records around 15,000 clones, 75% to 80% of them present only once. The sample taken for sequencing was CD8+ T cells sorted from blood. The receptors originated from an adult with rheumatoid arthritis.

This clone was detected a few times. The J gene is TRBJ2-2, the V gene TRBV9, with TRBD2 matching over 7 bases. The germline V gene encodes CDR1 SGDLS and CDR2 YYNGEE. The CDR3 runs to 16 residues. J lost 2 bases, V lost 4 bases, and 8 bases had no gene match. CDR3 nucleotide sequence: TGTGCCAGCAGCAACCCGGGACTAACCAACACCGGGGAGCTGTTTTTT. The encoded protein is CASSNPGLTNTGELFF.

This chain links TRBV5-4 with TRBJ2-7, with a possible D match to TRBD2 (6 bases). Trimming cost V 3 bases and J 0 bases, with 13 bases left between them. Germline CDR1 and CDR2: SGHNT and YYREEE (reference sequence). The CDR3 extends over 15 amino acids. The CDR3 nucleotides are TGTGCCAGCAGCTCCCCCGGGGACTCCTCCTACGAGCAGTACTTC. Protein sequence: CASSSPGDSSYEQYF.

The DNA of the CDR3 is TGTGCCAGCAGGGTTGGGCTAGCGGGAGCCGGAGGGGAGCTGTTTTTT. Translation: CASRVGLAGAGGELFF. The chain carries TRBV5-4 and TRBJ2-2; 10 nucleotides agree with TRBD2. Germline trimming cut 5 bases from V and 8 bases from J; bases unmatched to any gene: 12. Germline CDR1 SGHNT, CDR2 YYREEE (reference sequence). This CDR3 has 16 amino acids.

This chain uses TRBV11-3 with TRBJ1-5, with 9 positions matching TRBD1. V shed 5 bases and J 5 bases; nucleotides not matched to a gene: 7. Germline lookup yields CDR1 SGHNT and CDR2 YENEEA. The CDR3 sequence is 15 residues long. In DNA, the CDR3 is TGTGCCAGCAGCCCGGGACAGGGATTCGATCAGCCCCAGCATTTT. Its translation is CASSPGQGFDQPQHF.

This clone was recorded a few times. The chain couples TRBV7-2 to TRBJ1-2, with TRBD1 matching 9 bases. This CDR3 is built from 15 residues. J was trimmed by 3 bases and V by 7 bases; bases with no gene match: 9. Germline CDR1 and CDR2: SGHTA and FQGNSA. CDR3 residues: CASNSGTGTYYGYTF. The CDR3, as DNA: TGTGCCAGCAACTCGGGGACAGGGACCTACTATGGCTACACCTTC.

The CDR3 region is CASSEYFPGPNEKLFF. Here the CDR3 DNA reads TGTGCCAGCAGTGAATATTTCCCAGGGCCTAATGAAAAACTGTTTTTT. The genes are TRBV25-1 and TRBJ1-4, with D tentatively TRBD1 (5 bases). V was pared by 0 bases and J by 3 bases, with 11 bases between. The CDR3 is made up of 16 amino acids. The germline CDR1 and CDR2 sequences are MGHDK and SYGVNS. Supplemented by reference TRBV25-1 and TRBJ1-4, the full variable domain reads EADIYQTPRYLVIGTGKKITLECSQTMGHDKMYWYQQDPGMELHLIHYSYGVNSTEKGDLSSESTVSRIRTEHFPLTLESARPSHTSQYLCASSEYFPGPNEKLFFGSGTQLSVL.

This sequence joins TRBV7-9 and TRBJ2-7; maybe TRBD1 (6 bases). CDR1 is SEHNR and CDR2 is FQNEAQ in the germline V gene (reference sequence). V was clipped by 3 bases and J by 1 base, with 16 bases between them. The CDR3 is 16 amino acids. CDR3: CASSLSYGRGSYEQYF. CDR3 DNA sequence: TGTGCCAGCAGCTTGTCTTATGGCAGGGGATCCTACGAGCAGTACTTC.

CDR3 DNA sequence: TGTGCCAGCAGCACCCGGATAGCGGGAGCCACAGATACGCAGTATTTT. It specifies CASSTRIAGATDTQYF. V gene TRBV7-2 combines with J gene TRBJ2-3; 9 positions match TRBD2. V lost 5 bases to trimming and J lost 2 bases; unmatched junction nucleotides: 8. Germline V CDR1 and CDR2: SGHTA, FQGNSA. The CDR3 loop spans 16 amino acids.

The chain joins TRBV9 to TRBJ2-1, with 7 bases fitting TRBD2. CDR3 length equals 13 residues. J gave up 8 bases and V 1 base, and 3 bases lay outside the gene matches. Per germline, CDR1 SGDLS and CDR2 YYNGEE. This CDR3 reads CASSVQRDHEQFF. As DNA, the CDR3 is TGTGCCAGCAGCGTACAGCGGGATCATGAGCAGTTCTTC.

V gene TRBV29-1 combines with J gene TRBJ2-7; no clear D. Trimming cost V 4 bases and J 5 bases, with 6 bases left between them. The CDR3 totals 10 residues. The germline gives CDR1 SQVTM, CDR2 ANQGSEA. CDR3 nucleotide sequence: TGCAGCGTTGTTCTCCACGAGCAGTACTTC. Protein product: CSVVLHEQYF.

The V call is TRBV7-8, the J call TRBJ2-7, with D maybe TRBD1 (6 bases). From germline, CDR1 is SGHVS and CDR2 FQNEAQ. V was cut by 4 bases and J by 7 bases, with 14 bases left in between. There are 13 residues in the CDR3. The CDR3 DNA is TGTGCCAGCAGCTCTCCGGGACATACTGAGCAGTACTTC. It is translated as CASSSPGHTEQYF.

This clone showed up just a few times. The chain employs TRBV27 and TRBJ2-7; D is unresolved. The V gene lost 3 bases and the J gene lost 4 bases, with 13 bases spanning the gap. Germline CDR1 reads MNHEY; CDR2 reads SMNVEV (reference sequence). This CDR3 is built from 14 residues. CDR3 nucleotide sequence: TGTGCCAGCAGTTTTGGGCCGCCTGGATACGAGCAGTACTTC. Translation gives CASSFGPPGYEQYF.

This chain connects TRBV7-8 to TRBJ2-7; 7 nucleotides line up with TRBD2. V was clipped by 3 bases and J by 5 bases; unmatched bases: 10. This CDR3 is built from 15 residues. CDR1 is SGHVS, CDR2 FQNEAQ, per germline. The CDR3 sequence: CASSFAAGAGHEQYF. CDR3 sequence (DNA): TGTGCCAGCAGCTTTGCGGCGGGAGCTGGCCACGAGCAGTACTTC.

The table lists this clone with a few counts. This chain joins TRBV9 and TRBJ2-5; the match to TRBD2 covers 8 bases. V was pared by 2 bases and J by 2 bases, with 5 bases of the junction left unmatched. The CDR3 is made up of 15 amino acids. Germline CDR1 reads SGDLS; CDR2 reads YYNGEE. The CDR3 DNA reads TGTGCCAGCAGCGTCGGGGGACTAGGTCAAGAGACCCAGTACTTC. As protein: CASSVGGLGQETQYF.

This chain uses TRBV7-6 with TRBJ2-7; tentatively, D is TRBD1 (6 bases). The CDR3 loop spans 14 amino acids. V lost 1 base and J lost 3, with 10 bases in between. Germline V CDR1 and CDR2: SGHVS, FNYEAQ. Here the CDR3 reads CASSLGVGGYEQYF. The CDR3, as DNA: TGTGCCAGCAGCTTAGGGGTAGGGGGCTACGAGCAGTACTTC.

The rearrangement joins TRBV11-2 to TRBJ2-2; the match to TRBD1 covers 9 bases. The CDR3 totals 15 residues. CDR1 is SGHAT, CDR2 FQNNGV, per germline. V gave up 7 bases and J gave up 4 bases; unmatched junction bases: 7. CDR3 loop: CASTQTGGLTGELFF. The CDR3 DNA sequence: TGTGCCAGCACCCAGACAGGGGGTCTCACCGGGGAGCTGTTTTTT. Combining the CDR3 with reference TRBV11-2 and TRBJ2-2 gives the whole variable domain EAGVAQSPRYKIIEKRQSVAFWCNPISGHATLYWYQQILGQGPKLLIQFQNNGVVDDSQLPKDRFSAERLKGVDSTLKIQPAKLEDSAVYLCASTQTGGLTGELFFGEGSRLTVL.

The chain combines TRBV19 with TRBJ2-1; 10 bases fit TRBD2. V dropped 3 bases and J dropped 0; count of bases not matched to a gene: 5. From germline, CDR1 is LNHDA and CDR2 SQIVND (reference sequence). This CDR3 region has 17 residues. CDR3 DNA sequence: TGTGCCAGTAGTATCGGACTAGCGGCCCCCTCCTACAATGAGCAGTTCTTC. This sequence encodes CASSIGLAAPSYNEQFF.

The chain couples TRBV18 to TRBJ2-5, with 9 positions matching TRBD2. CDR3 length: 15 residues. Looked up from germline, CDR1 is KGHSH and CDR2 is LQKENI. V was pared by 6 bases and J by 2 bases, with 7 bases of the junction left unmatched. The CDR3 nucleotides are TGTGCCAGCTCGCCTGGACTAGCGTATCAAGAGACCCAGTACTTC. Translating it yields CASSPGLAYQETQYF. The full variable domain, rest sourced from reference TRBV18 and TRBJ2-5, is NAGVMQNPRHLVRRRGQEARLRCSPMKGHSHVYWYRQLPEEGLKFMVYLQKENIIDESGMPKERFSAEFPKEGPSILRIQQVVRGDSAAYFCASSPGLAYQETQYFGPGTRLLVL.

The V and J genes are TRBV19 and TRBJ2-7, with a tentative D call TRBD1 (5 bases). V was trimmed by 2 bases and J by 4 bases, leaving 12 bases between them. Germline V gene data show CDR1 as LNHDA and CDR2 as SQIVND (reference sequence). The CDR3 consists of 14 residues. The CDR3 protein is CASSILPQGYEQYF. The CDR3 DNA sequence: TGTGCCAGTAGTATACTCCCGCAGGGATACGAGCAGTACTTC.

In this sample, this clone turned up a few times. The chain is built from TRBV7-9 and TRBJ2-7; TRBD2 matches at 11 bases. The CDR3 extends over 15 amino acids. The J segment lost 0 bases and the V segment lost 5 bases, leaving 3 bases of the junction unmatched. Germline V gene sequence: CDR1 SEHNR, CDR2 FQNEAQ (reference sequence). The chain's CDR3 is CASSGGLAGSYEQYF. The CDR3, as DNA: TGTGCCAGCAGCGGAGGACTAGCGGGCTCCTACGAGCAGTACTTC. The variable domain in full, completed from reference TRBV7-9 and TRBJ2-7, reads DTGVSQNPRHKITKRGQNVTFRCDPISEHNRLYWYRQTLGQGPEFLTYFQNEAQLEKSRLLSDRFSAERPKGSFSTLEIQRTEQGDSAMYLCASSGGLAGSYEQYFGPGTRLTVT.

The chain employs TRBV9 and TRBJ2-6; D gene uncertain. Between the trimmed V and J ends, which lost 0 bases and 0 bases, there was a span of 7 bases. The CDR3 consists of 16 residues. Germline V lookup: CDR1 SGDLS, CDR2 YYNGEE. CDR3 sequence (DNA): TGTGCCAGCAGCGTAGTAGGAGTCTCTGGGGCCAACGTCCTGACTTTC. Protein sequence: CASSVVGVSGANVLTF.

The chain has TRBV14 and TRBJ2-1, with D perhaps matching TRBD2 (5 bases). The germline V and J ends were trimmed by 0 bases and 10 bases, with 13 bases remaining between them. This CDR3 has 14 amino acids. Germline V gene data show CDR1 as SGHDN and CDR2 as FVKESK. The CDR3 reads CASSQEGLADEQFF. The CDR3 DNA follows: TGTGCCAGCAGCCAAGAAGGGCTAGCTGACGAGCAGTTCTTC.

CDR3 sequence: CASSVYTDTQYF. The CDR3 nucleotides are TGCGCCAGCAGCGTATACACAGATACGCAGTATTTT. This sequence joins TRBV5-1 and TRBJ2-3; no definite D call. The ends were cut back, 4 bases at V and 2 bases at J, with 5 bases in the middle. Germline V gives CDR1 SGHRS, CDR2 YFSETQ. This CDR3 is built from 12 residues.

The genes are TRBV5-6 and TRBJ2-7; 7 nucleotides match TRBD2. After removal of 3 bases from V and 3 bases from J, the junction contained 6 bases not matched to a gene. The CDR3 runs 14 residues. Germline V gene data show CDR1 as SGHDT and CDR2 as YYEEEE. CDR3 sequence (DNA): TGTGCCAGCAGCTGGGGTAGGACTAGCTACGAGCAGTACTTC. As protein: CASSWGRTSYEQYF. Full variable domain (outside the CDR3, taken from reference TRBV5-6 and TRBJ2-7): DAGVTQSPTHLIKTRGQQVTLRCSPKSGHDTVSWYQQALGQGPQFIFQYYEEEERQRGNFPDRFSGHQFPNYSSELNVNALLLGDSALYLCASSWGRTSYEQYFGPGTRLTVT.

This rearrangement joins TRBV27 to TRBJ2-2; TRBD1 agrees at 7 bases. The ends lost 7 bases at V and 7 bases at J; junction bases unmatched: 6. The CDR3 spans 13 residues. Germline-derived CDR1 and CDR2 are MNHEY and SMNVEV (reference sequence). The CDR3 loop is CASNLQGNGELFF. The CDR3 DNA reads TGTGCCAGCAACTTACAGGGGAACGGGGAGCTGTTTTTT.

This chain links TRBV2 with TRBJ2-1, with D unresolved. The CDR3 runs 14 residues. The germline V gene encodes CDR1 SNHLY and CDR2 FYNNEI. V lost 6 bases to trimming and J lost 9 bases, with 18 bases between them. The CDR3 DNA sequence: TGTGCCAGCAGACGGACCCTACGAGATGGTGAGCAGTTCTTC. Amino acids: CASRRTLRDGEQFF. The full variable domain, its missing parts supplied by reference TRBV2 and TRBJ2-1, is EPEVTQTPSHQVTQMGQEVILRCVPISNHLYFYWYRQILGQKVEFLVSFYNNEISEKSEIFDDQFSVERPDGSNFTLKIRSTKLEDSAMYFCASRRTLRDGEQFFGPGTRLTVL.